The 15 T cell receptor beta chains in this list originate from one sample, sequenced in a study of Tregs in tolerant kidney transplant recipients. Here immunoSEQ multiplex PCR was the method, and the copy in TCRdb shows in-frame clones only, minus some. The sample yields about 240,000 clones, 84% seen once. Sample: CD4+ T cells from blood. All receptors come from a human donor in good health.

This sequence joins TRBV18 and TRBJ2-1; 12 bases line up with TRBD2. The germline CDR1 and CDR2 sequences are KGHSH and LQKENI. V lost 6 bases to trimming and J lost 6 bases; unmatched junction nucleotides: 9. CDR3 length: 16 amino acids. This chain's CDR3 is CASSQRLAGEGNEQFF. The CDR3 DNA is TGTGCCAGCTCCCAACGACTAGCGGGAGAGGGCAATGAGCAGTTCTTC.

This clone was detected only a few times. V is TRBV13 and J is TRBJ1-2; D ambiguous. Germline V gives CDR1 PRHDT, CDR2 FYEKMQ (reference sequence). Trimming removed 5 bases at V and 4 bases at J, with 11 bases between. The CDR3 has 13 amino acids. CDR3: CASSIPGGYGYTF. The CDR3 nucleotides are TGTGCCAGCAGCATACCAGGTGGCTATGGCTACACCTTC.

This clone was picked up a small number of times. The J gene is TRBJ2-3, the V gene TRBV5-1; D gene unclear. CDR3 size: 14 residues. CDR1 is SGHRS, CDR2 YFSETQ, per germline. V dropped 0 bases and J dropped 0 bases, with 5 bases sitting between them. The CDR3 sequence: CASSLELSTDTQYF. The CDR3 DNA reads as TGCGCCAGCAGCTTGGAACTTAGCACAGATACGCAGTATTTT. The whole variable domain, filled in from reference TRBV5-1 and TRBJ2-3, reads KAGVTQTPRYLIKTRGQQVTLSCSPISGHRSVSWYQQTPGQGLQFLFEYFSETQRNKGNFPGRFSGRQFSNSRSEMNVSTLELGDSALYLCASSLELSTDTQYFGPGTRLTVL.

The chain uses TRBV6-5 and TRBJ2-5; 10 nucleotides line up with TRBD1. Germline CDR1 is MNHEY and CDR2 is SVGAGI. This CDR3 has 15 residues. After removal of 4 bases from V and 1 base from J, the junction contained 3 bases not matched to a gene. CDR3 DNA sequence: TGTGCCAGCAGTTCCGACAGGGGGCCCCAAGAGACCCAGTACTTC. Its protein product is CASSSDRGPQETQYF.

The CDR3 protein is CASPRGANTEAFF. The DNA for the CDR3 is TGTGCCAGCCCCAGGGGGGCGAACACTGAAGCTTTCTTT. The chain recombines TRBV21-1 with TRBJ1-1; TRBD1, the D gene given by the table, was not confirmed from the DNA. TRBV21-1 is recorded as a pseudogene. The CDR3 is made up of 13 amino acids.

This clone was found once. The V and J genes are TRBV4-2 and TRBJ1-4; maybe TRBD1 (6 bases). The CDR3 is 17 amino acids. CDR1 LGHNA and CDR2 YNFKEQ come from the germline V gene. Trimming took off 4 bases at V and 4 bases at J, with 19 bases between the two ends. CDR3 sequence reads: CASSLKIQGTGNEKLFF. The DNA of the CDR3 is TGTGCCAGCAGCCTCAAAATACAGGGAACAGGTAATGAAAAACTGTTTTTT.

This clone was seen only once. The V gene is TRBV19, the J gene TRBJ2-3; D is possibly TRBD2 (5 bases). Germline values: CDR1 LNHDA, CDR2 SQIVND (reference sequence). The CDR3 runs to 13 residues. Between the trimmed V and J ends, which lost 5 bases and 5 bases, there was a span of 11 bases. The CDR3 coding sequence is TGTGCCAGTAGTTCGTTAGGAGGAGATACGCAGTATTTT. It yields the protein CASSSLGGDTQYF.

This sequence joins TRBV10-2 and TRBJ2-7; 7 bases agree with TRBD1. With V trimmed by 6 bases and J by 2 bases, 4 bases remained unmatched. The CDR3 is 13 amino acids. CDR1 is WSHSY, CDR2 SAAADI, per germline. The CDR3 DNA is TGCGCCAGCAGACAGGGGTCCGCCTACGAGCAGTACTTC. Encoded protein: CASRQGSAYEQYF.

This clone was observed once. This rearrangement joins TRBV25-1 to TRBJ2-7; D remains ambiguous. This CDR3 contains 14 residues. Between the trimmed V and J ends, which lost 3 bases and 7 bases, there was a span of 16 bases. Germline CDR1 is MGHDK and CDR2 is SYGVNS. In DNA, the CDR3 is TGTGCCAGCAGTGACCCCCTGGACCCCTCTGAGCAGTACTTC. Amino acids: CASSDPLDPSEQYF.

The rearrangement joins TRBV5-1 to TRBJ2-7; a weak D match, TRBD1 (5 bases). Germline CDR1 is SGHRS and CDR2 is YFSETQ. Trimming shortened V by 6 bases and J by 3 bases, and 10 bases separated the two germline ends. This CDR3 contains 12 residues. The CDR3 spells CASTAQGYEQYF. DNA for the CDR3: TGCGCCAGCACTGCTCAGGGCTACGAGCAGTACTTC.

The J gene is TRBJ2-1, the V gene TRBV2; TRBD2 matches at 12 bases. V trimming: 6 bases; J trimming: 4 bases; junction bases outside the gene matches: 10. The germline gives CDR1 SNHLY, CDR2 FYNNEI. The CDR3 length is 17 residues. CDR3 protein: CASRGTSGHPLYNEQFF. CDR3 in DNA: TGTGCCAGCAGAGGGACTAGCGGGCATCCCCTTTACAATGAGCAGTTCTTC. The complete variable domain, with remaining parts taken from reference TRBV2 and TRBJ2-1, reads EPEVTQTPSHQVTQMGQEVILRCVPISNHLYFYWYRQILGQKVEFLVSFYNNEISEKSEIFDDQFSVERPDGSNFTLKIRSTKLEDSAMYFCASRGTSGHPLYNEQFFGPGTRLTVL.

The CDR3 here is CSVETDYGYTF. The CDR3 nucleotides are TGCAGCGTTGAGACTGACTATGGCTACACCTTC. The rearrangement links TRBV29-1 to TRBJ1-2; D not resolved. Trimming cost V 3 bases and J 3 bases, with 5 bases left between them. This CDR3 spans 11 amino acids. Germline loops: CDR1 SQVTM, CDR2 ANQGSEA.

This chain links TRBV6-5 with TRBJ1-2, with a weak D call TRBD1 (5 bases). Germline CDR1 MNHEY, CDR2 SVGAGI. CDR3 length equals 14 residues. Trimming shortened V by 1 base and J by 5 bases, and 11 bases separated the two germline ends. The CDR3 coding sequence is TGTGCCAGCAGTTACTTAGGGGAGCCGTATGGCTACACCTTC. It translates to CASSYLGEPYGYTF.

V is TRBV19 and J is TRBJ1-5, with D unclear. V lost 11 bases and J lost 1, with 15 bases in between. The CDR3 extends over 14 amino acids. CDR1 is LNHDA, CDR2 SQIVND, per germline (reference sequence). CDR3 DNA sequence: TGTGCCTCCGACTTGGTCCTAAGCAATCAGCCCCAGCATTTT. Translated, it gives CASDLVLSNQPQHF.

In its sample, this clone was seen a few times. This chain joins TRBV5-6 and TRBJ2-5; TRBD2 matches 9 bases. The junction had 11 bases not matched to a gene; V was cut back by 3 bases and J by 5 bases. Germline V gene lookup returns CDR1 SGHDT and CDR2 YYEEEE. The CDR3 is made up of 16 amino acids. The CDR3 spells CASSSLKRGAGETQYF. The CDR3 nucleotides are TGTGCCAGCAGCTCCCTCAAGCGGGGGGCCGGGGAGACCCAGTACTTC.